These 13 T cell receptor beta chains originate from one sample sequenced in a study of cytomegalovirus exposure and HLA in healthy donors. PCR primers comprised 60 Vbeta and 13 Jbeta primers. This table comes from immunoSEQ multiplex PCR, and its TCRdb copy is limited to in-frame clones, with some not included. The profile shows about 170,000 clones, approximately 71% of them singletons. The source material was PBMCs. These TCRs come from a girl under 18 in good health and CMV-seronegative.

The genes are TRBV7-9 and TRBJ1-1; perhaps TRBD1 as D (5 bases). Trimming cost V 7 bases and J 4 bases, with 13 bases left between them. There are 13 residues in the CDR3. The V gene's germline CDR1 is SEHNR and CDR2 FQNEAQ (reference sequence). The CDR3 bases are TGTGCCAGCAAGGAGGGGACGGGCACTGAAGCTTTCTTT. Translation: CASKEGTGTEAFF. Full variable domain (missing parts from reference TRBV7-9 and TRBJ1-1): DTGVSQNPRHKITKRGQNVTFRCDPISEHNRLYWYRQTLGQGPEFLTYFQNEAQLEKSRLLSDRFSAERPKGSFSTLEIQRTEQGDSAMYLCASKEGTGTEAFFGQGTRLTVV.

The V and J genes are TRBV15 and TRBJ1-1; 9 nucleotides align to TRBD1. Trimming removed 5 bases from V and 10 bases from J; junction bases left unmatched: 8. Germline V gene data show CDR1 as LNHNV and CDR2 as YYDKDF (reference sequence). The CDR3 consists of 13 residues. The chain's CDR3 is CATSGGQGTLAFF. The CDR3 region has the DNA TGTGCCACCAGCGGTGGACAGGGGACGTTAGCTTTCTTT.

The rearrangement uses TRBV6-1 and TRBJ1-5, with D maybe TRBD1 (5 bases). Germline V gene lookup returns CDR1 MNHNS and CDR2 SASEGT. The CDR3 is 15 amino acids. V shed 5 bases and J shed 9 bases, with 20 bases lying between them. CDR3 sequence: CASSSRGGEGWPQHF. CDR3 nucleotides: TGTGCCAGCAGTTCCCGGGGGGGGGAGGGTTGGCCCCAGCATTTT.

The V gene is TRBV5-1, the J gene TRBJ2-3; 8 bases line up with TRBD1. The CDR3 contains 18 residues. Trimming at V came to 0 bases and at J to 5 bases, leaving 14 bases not matched to a gene. CDR1 is SGHRS, CDR2 YFSETQ, per germline. The DNA for the CDR3 is TGCGCCAGCAGCTTGGACCCTTTGGGGGCAGGGGGCGTAGATACGCAGTATTTT. It is translated as CASSLDPLGAGGVDTQYF.

The CDR3 nucleotides read TGTGCCAGCAGCTACCTGCAGGGGGCGCGAAACACCATATATTTT. Amino acid sequence: CASSYLQGARNTIYF. V is TRBV7-9 and J is TRBJ1-3, with TRBD1 matching 8 bases. This CDR3 is 15 amino acids long. V was pared by 4 bases and J by 5 bases, with 7 bases of the junction left unmatched. Germline assignment: CDR1 SEHNR and CDR2 FQNEAQ (reference sequence).

The chain recombines TRBV6-4 with TRBJ2-5, with 7 bases aligning to TRBD2. This CDR3 region has 15 residues. V trimming: 2 bases; J trimming: 2 bases; junction bases outside the gene matches: 5. Germline assignment: CDR1 MRHNA and CDR2 SNTAGT. CDR3 sequence (DNA): TGTGCCAGCAGTGACAAGTGGGGGGGTCAAGAGACCCAGTACTTC. It is translated as CASSDKWGGQETQYF.

This rearrangement joins TRBV5-4 to TRBJ1-2; D not resolved. Germline-derived CDR1 and CDR2 are SGHNT and YYREEE (reference sequence). Trimming left V 5 bases short and J 8 bases short, with 19 bases between. This CDR3 region has 14 residues. In DNA, the CDR3 is TGTGCCAGCAGAAACGACTTCGTGGCCGGGGGCTACACCTTC. Translating gives CASRNDFVAGGYTF.

The rearrangement joins TRBV6-5 to TRBJ2-2; D remains unclear. The CDR3 is made up of 13 amino acids. Germline loops: CDR1 MNHEY, CDR2 SVGAGI. Trimming took off 0 bases at V and 6 bases at J, with 5 bases between the two ends. CDR3: CASSYSRSGELFF. The CDR3, as DNA: TGTGCCAGCAGTTACTCGAGGTCCGGGGAGCTGTTTTTT.

J is TRBJ1-1 and V is TRBV18; D ambiguous. The CDR3 has 15 residues. The V and J ends lost 2 bases and 4 bases respectively, with 14 bases between them. The germline V gene encodes CDR1 KGHSH and CDR2 LQKENI. The CDR3 here is CASSPNTVVRTEAFF. In nucleotides, the CDR3 is TGTGCCAGCTCACCAAATACAGTCGTCCGCACTGAAGCTTTCTTT.

The chain couples TRBV7-6 to TRBJ2-7, with no clear D. The CDR3 runs 13 residues. Trimming took 4 bases from V and 0 from J, leaving 7 bases between them. Germline CDR1 reads SGHVS; CDR2 reads FNYEAQ. The CDR3 reads CASSSVSSYEQYF. CDR3 DNA sequence: TGTGCCAGCAGCTCCGTTAGCTCCTACGAGCAGTACTTC.

This sequence joins TRBV2 and TRBJ1-5; no reliable D call. The V and J ends lost 4 bases and 5 bases respectively, with 9 bases between them. This CDR3 has 13 amino acids. In germline, CDR1 is SNHLY, CDR2 FYNNEI. This CDR3 reads CASSGAWDQPQHF. The CDR3 nucleotides read TGTGCCAGCAGTGGGGCGTGGGATCAGCCCCAGCATTTT. Full variable domain (missing parts from reference TRBV2 and TRBJ1-5): EPEVTQTPSHQVTQMGQEVILRCVPISNHLYFYWYRQILGQKVEFLVSFYNNEISEKSEIFDDQFSVERPDGSNFTLKIRSTKLEDSAMYFCASSGAWDQPQHFGDGTRLSIL.

The V gene is TRBV4-2, the J gene TRBJ2-1; D is perhaps TRBD1 (6 bases). Per germline, CDR1 LGHNA and CDR2 YNFKEQ. V lost 4 bases to trimming and J lost 7 bases, with 8 bases between them. The CDR3 has 12 residues. CDR3 nucleotides: TGTGCCAGCAGCCCAGACAGGAATGAGCAGTTCTTC. Residues: CASSPDRNEQFF.

The chain combines TRBV9 with TRBJ1-6; D possibly corresponds to TRBD1 (5 bases). The CDR3 loop spans 17 amino acids. V was cut by 0 bases and J by 7 bases, with 17 bases left in between. Germline V gene sequence: CDR1 SGDLS, CDR2 YYNGEE. DNA for the CDR3: TGTGCCAGCAGCGTAGACCCCCCCGGGCAGGGAAATTCACCCCTCCACTTT. Amino acids: CASSVDPPGQGNSPLHF.